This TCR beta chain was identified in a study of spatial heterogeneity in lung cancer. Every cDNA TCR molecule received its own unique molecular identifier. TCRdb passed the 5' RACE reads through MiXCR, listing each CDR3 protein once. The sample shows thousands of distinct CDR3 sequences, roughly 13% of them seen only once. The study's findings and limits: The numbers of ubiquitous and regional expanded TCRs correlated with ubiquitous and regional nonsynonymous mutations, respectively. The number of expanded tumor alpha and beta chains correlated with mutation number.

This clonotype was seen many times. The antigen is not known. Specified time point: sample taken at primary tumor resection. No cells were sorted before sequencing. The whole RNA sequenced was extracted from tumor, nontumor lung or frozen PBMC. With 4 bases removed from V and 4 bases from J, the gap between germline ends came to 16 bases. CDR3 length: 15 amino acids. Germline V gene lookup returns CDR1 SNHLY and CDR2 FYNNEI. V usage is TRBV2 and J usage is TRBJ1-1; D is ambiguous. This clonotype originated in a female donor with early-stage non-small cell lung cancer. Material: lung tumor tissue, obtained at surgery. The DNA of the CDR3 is TGTGCCAGCAGTGTGGGTCCAACAGCGTCCACTGAAGCTTTCTTT. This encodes CASSVGPTASTEAFF.